Below are 9 T cell receptor beta chains sequenced from a single sample in a study of CD8+ T cells in alopecia areata (dated by TCRdb to the late 2010s). Libraries were constructed by the immunoSEQ multiplex PCR assay. RNA was extracted from all samples and reverse transcribed into cDNA, which served as template for TCR sequencing. Sourced from immuneACCESS, this table was stored by TCRdb with only in-frame sequences that have V and J called. A share of the clones is absent; for the studies checked, an unresolved V gene accounts for under half, and the remainder has no known explanation. This sample is represented by roughly 2,600 clones; under 70% of them were singletons. The top ten clonotypes cover around a tenth of the sample. The specimen sequenced was skin. All receptors come from a human donor in good health.

The chain uses TRBV14 and TRBJ2-5; 8 bases line up with TRBD2. This CDR3 region has 18 residues. J lost 2 bases, V lost 2 bases, and 13 bases had no gene match. Germline V gives CDR1 SGHDN, CDR2 FVKESK. The CDR3 sequence: CASSQRMGQRGRQETQYF. The CDR3 nucleotides read TGTGCCAGCAGCCAAAGGATGGGCCAGCGGGGGAGACAAGAGACCCAGTACTTC.

The CDR3 DNA sequence: TGTGCCAGCAGCTTGGTACCTCGGGCCAACGTCCTGACTTTC. It translates to CASSLVPRANVLTF. The chain couples TRBV5-6 to TRBJ2-6; D is ambiguous. Trimming pared 0 bases from V and 5 bases from J, leaving 6 bases between. The CDR3 length is 14 residues. Looked up from germline, CDR1 is SGHDT and CDR2 is YYEEEE.

In the case of this clone: A junction end diverges from the germline sequence, so it may reflect a read error. J is TRBJ1-2 and V is TRBV7-7; TRBD1 aligns across 7 bases. This CDR3 contains 17 residues. Germline CDR1 and CDR2: SSHAT and FNYEAQ (reference sequence). CDR3 sequence: CASSLSLPGDRDYGYTF. CDR3 DNA: TGTGCTAGCAGCTTATCCCTTCCGGGGGACAGAGACTATGGCTACACCTTC.

The chain joins TRBV10-2 to TRBJ1-5; D gene ambiguous. The germline V gene encodes CDR1 WSHSY and CDR2 SAAADI. Trimming stripped 7 bases from V and 0 bases from J, with 7 bases between. The CDR3 length is 13 residues. The CDR3 nucleotides read TGCGCCAGCACCCCGCTTAGCAATCAGCCCCAGCATTTT. Translating gives CASTPLSNQPQHF.

This clone has only one observation. The chain combines TRBV5-1 with TRBJ1-2; 7 bases map to TRBD1. The V gene's germline CDR1 is SGHRS and CDR2 YFSETQ. The CDR3 loop spans 14 amino acids. J gave up 6 bases and V 1 base, and 6 bases lay outside the gene matches. CDR3 nucleotides: TGCGCCAGCAGCTTGCCAGGACAGGTAGATGGCTACACCTTC. Amino acids: CASSLPGQVDGYTF.

V usage is TRBV30 and J usage is TRBJ1-1, with TRBD1 as a possible D gene (6 bases). Trimming shortened V by 4 bases and J by 4 bases, and 25 bases separated the two germline ends. Germline CDR1 GTSNPN, CDR2 SVGIG (reference sequence). The CDR3 loop spans 17 amino acids. Here the CDR3 reads CAWKGYGRGGKATEAFF. The CDR3, as DNA: TGTGCCTGGAAGGGTTATGGGCGAGGGGGGAAGGCCACTGAAGCTTTCTTT.

J is TRBJ2-7 and V is TRBV7-2; D unclear. V was trimmed by 5 bases and J by 0 bases, leaving 5 bases between them. The CDR3 contains 12 residues. Germline lookup yields CDR1 SGHTA and CDR2 FQGNSA. The CDR3 region has the DNA TGTGCCAGCAGCCTGAGCTCCTACGAGCAGTACTTC. It yields the protein CASSLSSYEQYF.

The V and J genes are TRBV6-1 and TRBJ2-7; 8 bases align to TRBD2. The V and J ends lost 4 bases and 5 bases, in that order; junction bases with no gene match: 13. The CDR3 has 16 amino acids. Germline CDR1 is MNHNS and CDR2 is SASEGT. CDR3 in DNA: TGTGCCAGCAGTGCCCTCGCGGGAGGTAGTGGGGACGAGCAGTACTTC. Translation gives CASSALAGGSGDEQYF.

The chain employs TRBV6-5 and TRBJ1-3; D is unresolved. Germline V gene lookup returns CDR1 MNHEY and CDR2 SVGAGI. This CDR3 contains 14 residues. Deletions cut 10 bases from V and 0 bases from J, with 13 bases between. The CDR3 DNA sequence: TGTGCCACCCGGAGAGGGAACTCTGGAAACACCATATATTTT. It codes for CATRRGNSGNTIYF.